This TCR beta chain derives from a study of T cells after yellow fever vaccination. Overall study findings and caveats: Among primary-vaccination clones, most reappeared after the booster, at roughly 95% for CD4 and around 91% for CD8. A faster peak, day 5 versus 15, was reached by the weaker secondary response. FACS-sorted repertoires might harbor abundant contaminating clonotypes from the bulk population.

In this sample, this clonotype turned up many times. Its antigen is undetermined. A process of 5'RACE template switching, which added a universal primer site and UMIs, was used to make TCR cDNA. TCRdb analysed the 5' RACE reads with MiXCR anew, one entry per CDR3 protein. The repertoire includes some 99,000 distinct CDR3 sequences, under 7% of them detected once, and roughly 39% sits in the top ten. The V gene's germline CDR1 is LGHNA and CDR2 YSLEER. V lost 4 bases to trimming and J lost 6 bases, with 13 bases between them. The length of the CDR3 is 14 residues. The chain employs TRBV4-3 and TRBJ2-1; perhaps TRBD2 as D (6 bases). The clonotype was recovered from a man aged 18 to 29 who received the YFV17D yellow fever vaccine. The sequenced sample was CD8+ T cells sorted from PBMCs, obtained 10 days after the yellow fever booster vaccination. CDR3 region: CASSLVTGGNEQFF. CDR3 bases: TGCGCCAGCAGCCTAGTCACCGGGGGCAATGAGCAGTTCTTC.